This section outlines one TCR beta chain sequence together with its context. The RNA input was roughly 0.45 to 1 ug, and it was reverse transcribed with random hexamers. Amplification of TCR beta CDR3 was carried out by immunoSEQ multiplex PCR, which covered 54 Vbeta and 13 Jbeta segments. MiXCR was run by TCRdb on the immunoSEQ multiplex PCR reads, yielding one entry per CDR3 protein. Of around 300,000 distinct CDR3 sequences in the sample, 65% to 90% were seen once. High-throughput TCR beta sequencing covered peripheral CD8+ and CD4+ T cells. Those who served as multiple sclerosis controls were treatment-naive patients with stable or active relapsing-remitting disease. Negative isolation yielded CD8+ and CD4+ T cells; FACS enriched TEMRA cells. These data belong to a study of CD8 T cells in Susac syndrome. This CDR3 comprises 15 residues. Germline CDR1 is LNHNV and CDR2 is YYDKDF (reference sequence). With 8 bases clipped from V and 9 bases from J, the junction kept 15 bases outside the gene matches.

Sequences were obtained from CD8+ T cells from PBMCs. The chain is built from TRBV15 and TRBJ2-1; TRBD2 matches 8 bases. This sequence was found in a human donor with multiple sclerosis. CDR3 residues: CATRRLTGTRIEQFF. Written as DNA, the CDR3 is TGTGCCACCCGAAGACTTACCGGGACTAGGATTGAGCAGTTCTTC.